This TCR beta chain was observed in a study of cytotoxic CD8 clonotypes in ibrutinib-treated CLL. Study summary: Complete response was seen in 2 patients and partial in approximately 25; around twelve progressed and roughly 15 stayed remitted after a median about 68 months.

Clones were sequenced by immunoSEQ multiplex PCR, and TCRdb holds only the in-frame ones, with some missing. This sample has around 140,000 clones; about 72% occur once, and the top ten carry 25% to 30%. V was cut by 9 bases and J by 4 bases, with 17 bases left in between. There are 14 residues in the CDR3. Germline V CDR1 and CDR2: SGHRS, YFSETQ. The sequences come from PBMCs, collected after 12 months of ibrutinib treatment. The chain carries TRBV5-1 and TRBJ2-1; D is possibly TRBD1 (5 bases). This TCR was recovered from a human donor with chronic lymphocytic leukemia. CDR3: CATKFDSFYNEQFF. The CDR3 nucleotides are TGCGCCACCAAATTCGACAGCTTTTACAATGAGCAGTTCTTC. Using reference TRBV5-1 and TRBJ2-1 for the parts outside the CDR3, the full variable domain is KAGVTQTPRYLIKTRGQQVTLSCSPISGHRSVSWYQQTPGQGLQFLFEYFSETQRNKGNFPGRFSGRQFSNSRSEMNVSTLELGDSALYLCATKFDSFYNEQFFGPGTRLTVL.